This T cell receptor (beta chain) stems from a study of blood T cell repertoires in COVID-19. Membership in each cohort depended on participant-reported clinical history. Here immunoSEQ multiplex PCR was the method, and the copy in TCRdb shows in-frame clones only, minus some. The repertoire consists of around 160,000 clones, with 75% to 90% occurring once and the leading ten covering roughly 3.4%. In germline, CDR1 is KGHSH, CDR2 LQKENI. The ends lost 5 bases at V and 4 bases at J; junction bases unmatched: 7. The CDR3 length is 14 residues. The clonotype comes from a woman aged 60-70 years who had recovered from COVID-19. What was sequenced was PBMCs or T cells enriched from blood (not recorded which). V is TRBV18 and J is TRBJ1-2, with 7 bases that match TRBD1. The CDR3 DNA reads as TGTGCCAGCTCAGAGACAGGGCCTTCCTATGGCTACACCTTC. Its protein is CASSETGPSYGYTF. The full variable domain, in which reference TRBV18 and TRBJ1-2 provide the parts outside the CDR3, is NAGVMQNPRHLVRRRGQEARLRCSPMKGHSHVYWYRQLPEEGLKFMVYLQKENIIDESGMPKERFSAEFPKEGPSILRIQQVVRGDSAAYFCASSETGPSYGYTFGSGTRLTVV.